The text below deals with one T cell receptor beta chain. This sample was taken from a study of control samples from healthy donors and cancer patients. Germline loops: CDR1 SGHTA, CDR2 FQGTGA. The CDR3 is made up of 13 amino acids. Deletions cut 3 bases from V and 6 bases from J, with 11 bases between. Libraries were prepared by immunoSEQ multiplex PCR; TCRdb keeps only in-frame clonotypes and omits some of them. The table shows 90,000 or so clones, with around 85% occurring only once. The TCR was taken from a man between 65 and 79 years old with lung cancer. The sequenced sample was PBMCs. The chain carries TRBV7-3 and TRBJ1-2; possible D gene TRBD1, 6 bases. CDR3 nucleotides: TGTGCCAGCAGCTTCAGGGGAGGGGATGGCTACACCTTC. As protein: CASSFRGGDGYTF.